Each of the 21 T cell receptor beta chains below was sequenced from the same sample in a study of T cells after posttransplantation cyclophosphamide. Libraries were prepared by immunoSEQ multiplex PCR; TCRdb keeps only in-frame clonotypes and omits some of them. Sampling found fewer than 55,000 clones, none seen once. Sequences were obtained from PBMCs. Receptors originate from a man aged 40-55 years in good health, CMV-negative, and a related stem cell transplant donor.

Many counts were recorded for this clone. The chain employs TRBV6-5 and TRBJ2-3; 7 bases line up with TRBD2. CDR1 is MNHEY, CDR2 SVGAGI, per germline. J lost 1 base, V lost 7 bases, and 5 bases had no gene match. This CDR3 spans 14 amino acids. DNA of the CDR3: TGTGCCAGCATGGAGCGGGACGGCACAGATACGCAGTATTTT. This sequence encodes CASMERDGTDTQYF.

A few counts support this clone. The chain carries TRBV6-5 and TRBJ1-5; D is ambiguous. This CDR3 contains 15 residues. V was cut by 5 bases and J by 0 bases, with 11 bases left in between. Germline V gene data show CDR1 as MNHEY and CDR2 as SVGAGI. CDR3: CASSRTKYSNQPQHF. The CDR3 bases are TGTGCCAGCAGTCGAACAAAGTATAGCAATCAGCCCCAGCATTTT.

Many counts were recorded for this clone. The chain has TRBV7-9 and TRBJ1-3; the D is unclear. Trimming removed 1 base from V and 4 bases from J, with 8 bases in between. The CDR3 consists of 14 residues. CDR1 and CDR2 (germline): SEHNR, FQNEAQ (reference sequence). CDR3 bases: TGTGCCAGCAGCTTAGAACTGAGGGGAAACACCATATATTTT. This gives the protein CASSLELRGNTIYF.

This clone came up many times. The gene calls are TRBV18 and TRBJ2-7, with 10 bases that match TRBD2. The CDR3 totals 15 residues. Trimming removed 3 bases from V and 2 bases from J; junction bases left unmatched: 4. Germline V gene lookup returns CDR1 KGHSH and CDR2 LQKENI. The CDR3 spells CASSPSLAGAYEQYV. The CDR3 DNA follows: TGTGCCAGCTCACCGAGCCTAGCGGGAGCCTACGAGCAGTACGTC.

This clone was recorded many times. The V call is TRBV6-6, the J call TRBJ1-1, with 8 bases aligning to TRBD1. The junction had 4 bases not matched to a gene; V was cut back by 6 bases and J by 10 bases. The CDR3 runs to 11 residues. CDR1 is MNHNY and CDR2 is SVGAGI in the germline V gene (reference sequence). CDR3 DNA sequence: TGTGCCAGCAGCCGTCAGGGGGCAGCTTTCTTT. Protein product: CASSRQGAAFF.

Ten or more counts support this clone. The rearrangement links TRBV6-5 to TRBJ1-1; no firm D call. Trimming stripped 5 bases from V and 5 bases from J, with 6 bases between. CDR1 MNHEY and CDR2 SVGAGI come from the germline V gene. The CDR3 is 11 amino acids. CDR3 DNA: TGTGCCAGCAGTGGAGGGACTGAAGCTTTCTTT. Translation gives CASSGGTEAFF.

Ten or more counts support this clone. The chain links TRBV2 to TRBJ2-1; 15 positions match TRBD2. The ends lost 8 bases at V and 7 bases at J; junction bases unmatched: 15. Germline lookup yields CDR1 SNHLY and CDR2 FYNNEI. The CDR3 has 18 amino acids. Written as DNA, the CDR3 is TGTGCCAGCGAGTCGACAGCGGGACTAGCGGGGGGTCTGAATGAGCAGTTCTTC. Translation gives CASESTAGLAGGLNEQFF.

The chain links TRBV6-6 to TRBJ2-3, with D possibly matching TRBD1 (6 bases). The CDR3 consists of 14 residues. The V gene lost 4 bases and the J gene lost 2 bases, with 10 bases spanning the gap. The germline V gene encodes CDR1 MNHNY and CDR2 SVGAGI (reference sequence). CDR3 nucleotide sequence: TGTGCCAGCAGTTTCCCAGGGGTCACAGATACGCAGTATTTT. Its protein is CASSFPGVTDTQYF.

This clone was found many times. This chain uses TRBV11-3 with TRBJ2-7, with D maybe TRBD1 (6 bases). CDR3 length: 14 amino acids. The germline V and J ends were trimmed by 4 bases and 2 bases, with 12 bases remaining between them. Germline V gives CDR1 SGHNT, CDR2 YENEEA. The CDR3 nucleotides are TGTGCCAGCAGCTCTAGGGACACCCCCTACGAGCAGTACGTC. This sequence encodes CASSSRDTPYEQYV.

Ten or more counts support this clone. This chain uses TRBV19 with TRBJ1-4; no clear D. Germline-derived CDR1 and CDR2 are LNHDA and SQIVND (reference sequence). The length of the CDR3 is 12 residues. V shed 3 bases and J shed 8 bases, with 7 bases lying between them. The CDR3 DNA is TGTGCCAGTAGTATGGCTCAAGAAAAACTGTTTTTT. Translated: CASSMAQEKLFF.

The chain links TRBV5-4 to TRBJ2-5, with D perhaps matching TRBD2 (6 bases). The J call is uncertain, as TRBJ2-7 better fits the DNA end. This CDR3 has 15 residues. CDR1 and CDR2 from the germline V gene are SGHNT and YYREEE (reference sequence). The CDR3: CASSSGGFASYEQYF. The DNA for the CDR3 is TGTGCCAGCAGCTCCGGGGGTTTCGCCAGCTACGAGCAGTACTTC.

This clone was observed at least ten times. The DNA of the CDR3 is TGTGCCAGCATTCACGCTCTCGGGACACAAGAGACCCAGTACTTC. Translation gives CASIHALGTQETQYF. V is TRBV6-6 and J is TRBJ2-5, with a tentative D call TRBD1 (6 bases). The V gene lost 7 bases and the J gene lost 2 bases, with 17 bases spanning the gap. The CDR3 is 15 amino acids. Germline V lookup: CDR1 MNHNY, CDR2 SVGAGI (reference sequence).

This clone was found many times. The V gene is TRBV11-3, the J gene TRBJ2-3, with no clear D. Trimming took 1 base from V and 0 from J, leaving 5 bases between them. Germline CDR1 reads SGHNT; CDR2 reads YENEEA. CDR3 length equals 14 residues. In DNA form, the CDR3 reads TGTGCCAGCAGCTTAGGCGGAAGCACAGATACGCAGTATTTT. Its protein is CASSLGGSTDTQYF.

The CDR3, as DNA: TGTGCCAGCAGCTTAACGGCTAGCGGGAGCACAGATACGCAGTATTTT. Amino acids: CASSLTASGSTDTQYF. The J gene is TRBJ2-3, the V gene TRBV7-3; 8 bases are a match to TRBD2. Germline CDR1 reads SGHTA; CDR2 reads FQGTGA. This CDR3 spans 16 amino acids. V gave up 0 bases and J gave up 0 bases; unmatched junction bases: 2.

The chain links TRBV10-3 to TRBJ1-2, with 9 bases identical to TRBD1. V gave up 5 bases and J gave up 6 bases; unmatched junction bases: 4. Germline-derived CDR1 and CDR2 are ENHRY and SYGVKD. This CDR3 comprises 13 residues. The CDR3 loop reads CAISYTGGDGYTF. The CDR3, as DNA: TGTGCCATCAGTTATACAGGGGGCGATGGCTACACCTTC.

This clone was picked up many times. The chain carries TRBV5-6 and TRBJ2-2; D may be TRBD2 (6 bases). CDR3 length equals 15 residues. Deletions cut 2 bases from V and 6 bases from J, with 14 bases between. Looked up from germline, CDR1 is SGHDT and CDR2 is YYEEEE. The chain's CDR3 is CASSLDREYSGELFF. CDR3 DNA sequence: TGTGCCAGCAGCTTAGACCGGGAGTACTCCGGGGAGCTGTTTTTT.

This clone was seen many times. J is TRBJ1-1 and V is TRBV4-3, with unresolved D. CDR1 is LGHNA, CDR2 YSLEER, per germline. The CDR3 spans 13 residues. V lost 0 bases and J 9 bases, leaving 11 bases between the germline ends. The CDR3 bases are TGCGCCAGCAGCCAAGAGGAGCAGAGCCAAGCTTTCTTT. Translated: CASSQEEQSQAFF.

This clone has a count of ten or more. The chain couples TRBV6-4 to TRBJ2-6, with D uncertain. Germline V gene data show CDR1 as MRHNA and CDR2 as SNTAGT. V lost 4 bases, J lost 4 bases, and 8 bases lay in between. This CDR3 has 14 residues. The CDR3 sequence is CASSAGYGANVLTF. The CDR3 DNA follows: TGTGCCAGCAGTGCCGGGTACGGGGCCAACGTCCTGACTTTC.

The sample holds many counts of this clone. The chain recombines TRBV27 with TRBJ1-5; D may be TRBD1 (5 bases). Germline V gives CDR1 MNHEY, CDR2 SMNVEV (reference sequence). There are 13 residues in the CDR3. V was pared by 5 bases and J by 5 bases, with 10 bases between. CDR3 region: CASSGTGYQPQHF. As DNA, the CDR3 is TGTGCCAGCAGTGGAACAGGTTATCAGCCCCAGCATTTT.

This clone was recorded at least ten times. This chain links TRBV7-9 with TRBJ2-3; D call uncertain. The CDR3 totals 13 residues. Germline V lookup: CDR1 SEHNR, CDR2 FQNEAQ (reference sequence). The ends were cut back, 5 bases at V and 8 bases at J, with 14 bases in the middle. CDR3 DNA: TGTGCCAGCAGCCGGAGCGAACCTCGTACGCAGTATTTT. It specifies CASSRSEPRTQYF.

The chain is built from TRBV21-1 and TRBJ1-1; the table gives TRBD1 as D, unverified against the DNA. TRBV21-1 is listed as a pseudogene. The CDR3 runs 14 residues. CDR3 amino acids: CASSKRTGGTEAFF. CDR3 nucleotide sequence: TGTGCCAGCAGCAAAAGGACAGGGGGCACTGAAGCTTTCTTT.